This T cell receptor (beta chain) was sequenced during a study of blood T cell repertoires in COVID-19. Study-wide background: Researchers got acute and convalescent COVID-19 samples from the United States, Italy and Spain. Nucleic acid was either cDNA or gDNA, and it came from T cells, B-cell-depleted T cells, or PBMCs.

Authors' methods: Estimates of nucleated cell counts were drawn from the amplification of reference gene primers. The method was immunoSEQ multiplex PCR; TCRdb's version includes in-frame clones alone and lacks a portion of them. That table gives V, J and clone size, and the DNA gave D and trimming. Among over 200,000 clones listed, more than 70% were seen once. CDR1 is SNHLY and CDR2 is FYNNEI in the germline V gene. The CDR3 covers 16 residues. J was trimmed by 2 bases and V by 6 bases; bases with no gene match: 5. The sequencing sample was made of peripheral blood. The chain has TRBV2 and TRBJ2-1; 12 positions match TRBD2. This TCR was recovered from a man older than 75 with acute or convalescent COVID-19. DNA of the CDR3: TGTGCCAGCAGCCCACGACTAGCGGGAGCCTACAATGAGCAGTTCTTC. This codes for CASSPRLAGAYNEQFF.